This TCR beta chain appears in the sequencing data of a study of technical replicates of blood from several donors (dated by TCRdb to between 2016 and 2019). The library was obtained by the immunoSEQ multiplex PCR assay. TCRdb took this table from immuneACCESS and kept in-frame rearrangements with V and J called. Such tables lack part of the clones; where checked against another copy, unresolved V genes explain under half of the gap, and the rest is unexplained. Within this sample are 82,000 or so clones, with under 96% of them counted one time only. Of the sample, 0.37% falls within the top ten clones. V and J lose 5 bases and 0 bases, and a span of 20 bases separates them. CDR1 and CDR2 were assigned from the germline V gene as MDHEN and SYDVKM. Inclusive of the bounding cysteine and phenylalanine, the CDR3 is 18 residues long. The DNA shown is the 54-base CDR3, in frame from base 1. In the case of this clone: It has no known antigen specificity. No much larger clone exists at a distance of one base, and base qualities are not known.

What was sequenced was T cells isolated from PBMCs. The sequence is built from TRBV28 and TRBJ1-5, and possibly TRBD1, on 5 matching bases. This receptor was taken from a human donor in good health. The sequenced DNA: TGTGCCAGCAGTAACCCCCTTACAGGACGGTATAGCAATCAGCCCCAGCATTTT. Translated, this gives CASSNPLTGRYSNQPQHF.